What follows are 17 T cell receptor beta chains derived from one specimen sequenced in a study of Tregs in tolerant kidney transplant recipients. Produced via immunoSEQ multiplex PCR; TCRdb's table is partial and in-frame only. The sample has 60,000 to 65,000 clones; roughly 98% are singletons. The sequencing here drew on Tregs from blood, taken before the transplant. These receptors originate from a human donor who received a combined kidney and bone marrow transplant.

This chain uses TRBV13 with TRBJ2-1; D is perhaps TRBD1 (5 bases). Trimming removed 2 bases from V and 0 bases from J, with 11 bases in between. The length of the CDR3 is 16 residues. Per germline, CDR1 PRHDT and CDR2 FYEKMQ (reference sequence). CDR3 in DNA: TGTGCCAGCAGCTTATTGGGGCGGAGCTCCTACAATGAGCAGTTCTTC. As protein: CASSLLGRSSYNEQFF.

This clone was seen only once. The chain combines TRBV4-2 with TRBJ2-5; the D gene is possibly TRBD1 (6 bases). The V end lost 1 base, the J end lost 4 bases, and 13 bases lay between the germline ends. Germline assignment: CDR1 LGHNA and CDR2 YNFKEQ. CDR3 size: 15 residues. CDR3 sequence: CASSQGPQGRETQYF. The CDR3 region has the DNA TGTGCCAGCAGCCAAGGGCCACAGGGACGAGAGACCCAGTACTTC.

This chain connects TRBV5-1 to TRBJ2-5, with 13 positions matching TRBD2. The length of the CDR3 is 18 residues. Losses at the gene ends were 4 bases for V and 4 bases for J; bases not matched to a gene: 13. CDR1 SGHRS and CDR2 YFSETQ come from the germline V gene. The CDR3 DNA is TGCGCCAGCAGCCGTTCTCCACCGGGACTAGCGGGACCAGAGACCCAGTACTTC. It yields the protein CASSRSPPGLAGPETQYF.

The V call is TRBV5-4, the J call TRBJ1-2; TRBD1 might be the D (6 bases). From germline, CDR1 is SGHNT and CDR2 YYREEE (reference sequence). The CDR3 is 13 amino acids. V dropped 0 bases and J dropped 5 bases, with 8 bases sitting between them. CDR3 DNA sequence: TGTGCCAGCAGCTTGGACAGGGTGTATGGCTACACCTTC. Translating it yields CASSLDRVYGYTF. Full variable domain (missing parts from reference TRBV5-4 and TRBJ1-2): ETGVTQSPTHLIKTRGQQVTLRCSSQSGHNTVSWYQQALGQGPQFIFQYYREEENGRGNFPPRFSGLQFPNYSSELNVNALELDDSALYLCASSLDRVYGYTFGSGTRLTVV.

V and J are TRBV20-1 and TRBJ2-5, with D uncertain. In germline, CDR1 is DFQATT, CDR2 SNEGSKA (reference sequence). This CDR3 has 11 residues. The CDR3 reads CSDTYLETQYF. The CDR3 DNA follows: TGCAGCGATACCTACTTGGAGACCCAGTACTTC.

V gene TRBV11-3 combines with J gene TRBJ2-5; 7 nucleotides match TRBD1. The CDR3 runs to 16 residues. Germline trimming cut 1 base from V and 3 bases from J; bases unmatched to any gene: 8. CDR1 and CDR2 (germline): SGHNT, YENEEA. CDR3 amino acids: CASSLGWTGPEETQYF. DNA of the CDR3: TGTGCCAGCAGCTTAGGATGGACAGGTCCCGAAGAGACCCAGTACTTC.

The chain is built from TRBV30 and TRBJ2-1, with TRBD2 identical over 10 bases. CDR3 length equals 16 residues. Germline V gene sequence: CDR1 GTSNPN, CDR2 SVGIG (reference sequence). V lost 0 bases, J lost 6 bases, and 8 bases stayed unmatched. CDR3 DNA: TGTGCCTGGAGTGTAAAAGCGGGAGGGCCTGTCAATGAGCAGTTCTTC. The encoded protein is CAWSVKAGGPVNEQFF.

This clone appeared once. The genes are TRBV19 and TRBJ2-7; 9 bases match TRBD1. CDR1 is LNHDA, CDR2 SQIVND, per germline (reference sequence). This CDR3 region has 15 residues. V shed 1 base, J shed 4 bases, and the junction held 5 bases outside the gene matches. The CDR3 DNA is TGTGCCAGTAGTATAGGGACAGGGGAAGTTTACGAGCAGTACTTC. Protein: CASSIGTGEVYEQYF.

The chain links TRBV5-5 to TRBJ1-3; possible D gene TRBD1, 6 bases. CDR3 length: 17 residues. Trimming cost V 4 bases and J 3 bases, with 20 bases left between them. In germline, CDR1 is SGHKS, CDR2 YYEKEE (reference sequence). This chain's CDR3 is CASSRLFLTGFGNTIYF. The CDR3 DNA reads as TGTGCCAGCAGCCGCCTTTTTTTGACAGGATTTGGAAACACCATATATTTT.

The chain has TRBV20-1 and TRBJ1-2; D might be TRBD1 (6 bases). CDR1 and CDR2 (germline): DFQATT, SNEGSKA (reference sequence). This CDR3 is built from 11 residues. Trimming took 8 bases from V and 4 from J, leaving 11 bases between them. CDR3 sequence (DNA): TGCAGTCCTGGACAGTTCTATGGCTACACCTTC. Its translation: CSPGQFYGYTF.

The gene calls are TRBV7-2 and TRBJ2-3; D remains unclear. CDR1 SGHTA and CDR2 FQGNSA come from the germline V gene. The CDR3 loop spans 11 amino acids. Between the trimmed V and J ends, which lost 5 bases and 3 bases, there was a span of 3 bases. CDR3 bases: TGTGCCAGCAGCCCGACAGATACGCAGTATTTT. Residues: CASSPTDTQYF.

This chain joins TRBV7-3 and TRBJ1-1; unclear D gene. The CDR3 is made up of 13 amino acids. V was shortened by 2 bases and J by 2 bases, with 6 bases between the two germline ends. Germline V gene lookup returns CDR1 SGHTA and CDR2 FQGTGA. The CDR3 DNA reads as TGTGCCAGCAGCTTAGGCCACAACACTGAAGCTTTCTTT. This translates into CASSLGHNTEAFF.

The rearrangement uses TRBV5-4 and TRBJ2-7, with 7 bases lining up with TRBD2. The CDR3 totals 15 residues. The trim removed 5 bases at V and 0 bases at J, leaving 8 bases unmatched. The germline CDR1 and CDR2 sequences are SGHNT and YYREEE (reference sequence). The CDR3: CASSFGGGNSYEQYF. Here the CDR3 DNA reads TGTGCCAGCAGTTTTGGGGGGGGTAACTCCTACGAGCAGTACTTC.

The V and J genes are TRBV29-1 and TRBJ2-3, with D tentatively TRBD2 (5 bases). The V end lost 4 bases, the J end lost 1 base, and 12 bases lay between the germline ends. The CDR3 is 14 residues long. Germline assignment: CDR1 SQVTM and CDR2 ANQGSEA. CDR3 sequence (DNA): TGCAGCGTTGTAGTAGGGAGAGGCACAGATACGCAGTATTTT. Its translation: CSVVVGRGTDTQYF.

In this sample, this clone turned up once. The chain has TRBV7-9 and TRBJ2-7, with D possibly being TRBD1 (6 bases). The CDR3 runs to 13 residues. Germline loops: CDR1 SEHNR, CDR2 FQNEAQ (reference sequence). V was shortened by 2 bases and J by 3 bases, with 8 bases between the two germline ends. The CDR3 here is CASSLWGLYEQYF. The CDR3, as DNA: TGTGCCAGCAGCTTATGGGGGCTCTACGAGCAGTACTTC.

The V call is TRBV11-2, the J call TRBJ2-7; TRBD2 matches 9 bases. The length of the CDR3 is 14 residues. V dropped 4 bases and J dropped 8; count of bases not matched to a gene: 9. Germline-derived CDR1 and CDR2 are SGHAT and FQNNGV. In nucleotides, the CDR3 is TGTGCCAGCAGCTATTCGGGACTAGCAGTTAAGCAGTACTTC. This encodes CASSYSGLAVKQYF.

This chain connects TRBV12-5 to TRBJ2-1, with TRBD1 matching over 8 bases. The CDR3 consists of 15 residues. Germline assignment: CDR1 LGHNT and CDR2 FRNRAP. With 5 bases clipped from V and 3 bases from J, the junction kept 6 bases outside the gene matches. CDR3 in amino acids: CASGPGTGYYNEQFF. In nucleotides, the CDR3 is TGTGCTAGTGGTCCCGGGACAGGATACTACAATGAGCAGTTCTTC.